One sample yielded the 9 T cell receptor beta chains listed below, sequenced in a study of T cell repertoires in cytomegalovirus infection. TCRdb reprocessed the reads with MiXCR, giving one entry per CDR3 protein. The sample has around 7,500 distinct CDR3 sequences; around 50% are singletons. What these receptors recognize is not known. Sample: PBMCs, sequenced either directly or after in vitro stimulation (not recorded which). The receptors were sampled from a human donor in good health (CMV status not recorded). Some clones in this sample may be carry-over from other donors' samples.

The chain combines TRBV27 with TRBJ1-6; 7 nucleotides match TRBD1. The V segment lost 11 bases and the J segment 4 bases; nucleotides outside the gene matches: 14. CDR3 length: 16 amino acids. From germline, CDR1 is MNHEY and CDR2 SMNVEV (reference sequence). DNA of the CDR3: TGTGCCCCCAGTCCTCCGGGACAGTCGTATAATTCACCCCTCCACTTT. Translated: CAPSPPGQSYNSPLHF.

This clonotype was observed a handful of times. The chain links TRBV7-9 to TRBJ2-3, with TRBD2 identical over 10 bases. J was trimmed by 5 bases and V by 5 bases; bases with no gene match: 13. CDR1 is SEHNR, CDR2 FQNEAQ, per germline (reference sequence). This CDR3 region has 17 residues. DNA for the CDR3: TGTGCCAGCAGCGGCCAGCAGCGGGAGGGCCAGGGAGATACGCAGTATTTT. Translated, it gives CASSGQQREGQGDTQYF. Complete variable domain (other parts from reference TRBV7-9 and TRBJ2-3): DTGVSQNPRHKITKRGQNVTFRCDPISEHNRLYWYRQTLGQGPEFLTYFQNEAQLEKSRLLSDRFSAERPKGSFSTLEIQRTEQGDSAMYLCASSGQQREGQGDTQYFGPGTRLTVL.

This clonotype was counted between two and nine times. This chain uses TRBV25-1 with TRBJ1-2; 8 positions match TRBD1. This CDR3 region has 14 residues. The V gene end was trimmed by 4 bases and the J gene end by 8 bases; junction bases not matched to a gene: 9. Germline loops: CDR1 MGHDK, CDR2 SYGVNS. The CDR3 reads CASSGTGQGEGYTF. The CDR3, as DNA: TGTGCCAGCAGTGGGACCGGACAGGGTGAAGGCTACACCTTC.

Comment on this clonotype: Mismatch with germline at one junction end may stem from a read error. The genes are TRBV19 and TRBJ2-3; the D gene is possibly TRBD2 (7 bases). This CDR3 comprises 18 residues. The germline V gene encodes CDR1 LNHDA and CDR2 SQIVND (reference sequence). This chain's CDR3 is CASRLYGLGGLNTDTPYF. In DNA form, the CDR3 reads TGTGCCAGTAGACTTTACGGACTAGGGGGTCTTAACACAGATACGCCGTATTTT.

As regards this clonotype: The missing conserved phenylalanine or tryptophan at the end of this CDR3 makes a read error likely. Because the CDR3's place on the DNA is in doubt, the DNA is left out and the CDR3 is given as listed by TCRdb. The rearrangement links TRBV7-9 to TRBJ2-7; the table gives TRBD1 as D, unverified against the DNA. The CDR3 region is 15 residues in length, termini included. Germline V gene sequence: CDR1 SEHNR, CDR2 FQNEAQ (reference sequence). The CDR3 loop reads CASSSRHIGFYEPYS.

This clonotype has only a few counts. The germline gene is not matched at one end of the junction; a read error may be the cause. The chain joins TRBV7-9 to TRBJ2-1; D gene uncertain. The CDR3 length is 16 residues. The V gene's germline CDR1 is SEHNR and CDR2 FQNEAQ (reference sequence). The CDR3 DNA reads TGTGCCAGCAGCTTTGTGGGAATATACACCTACAATGAGCAGTTATTC. Protein: CASSFVGIYTYNEQLF.

This clonotype was picked up a small number of times. This chain uses TRBV7-2 with TRBJ1-2; D remains unclear. V was trimmed by 4 bases and J by 0 bases, leaving 12 bases between them. Germline loops: CDR1 SGHTA, CDR2 FQGNSA. The CDR3 is made up of 15 amino acids. As DNA, the CDR3 is TGTGCCAGCAGCTCAAGACGGGGAGCTAACTATGGCTACACCTTC. It codes for CASSSRRGANYGYTF.

This chain uses TRBV27 with TRBJ1-3; D gene unclear. Germline V gene sequence: CDR1 MNHEY, CDR2 SMNVEV (reference sequence). V lost 2 bases, J lost 0 bases, and 5 bases lay in between. The CDR3 totals 14 residues. The CDR3 region is CASSLGPSGNTIYF. Written as DNA, the CDR3 is TGTGCCAGCAGTTTAGGACCCTCTGGAAACACCATATATTTT.

This clonotype was detected only a few times. The V gene is TRBV7-6, the J gene TRBJ2-1; D uncertain. Trimming removed 4 bases from V and 6 bases from J, with 13 bases in between. The germline gives CDR1 SGHVS, CDR2 FNYEAQ. The CDR3 runs to 14 residues. The CDR3 DNA reads as TGTGCCAGCAGCTCCCCAAGGGTGGGCAATGAGCAGTTCTTC. Residues: CASSSPRVGNEQFF.